Following are 28 T cell receptor beta chains from one sample sequenced in a study of T cell responses to AZD1222 COVID-19 vaccine. Profiling relied on immunoSEQ multiplex PCR, and the TCRdb table lists in-frame clones only, not all of them. Here the sample spans 95,000 to 150,000 clones, about 91% being singletons. The sequencing here drew on peripheral blood, taken on day 0 of AZD1222 vaccination. The receptors come from an adult in good health.

The V and J genes are TRBV11-2 and TRBJ2-3, with no clear D. Germline lookup yields CDR1 SGHAT and CDR2 FQNNGV. This CDR3 has 17 residues. Trimming removed 2 bases from V and 3 bases from J, with 18 bases in between. The CDR3 sequence: CASSLTQGRPQTDTQYF. The DNA for the CDR3 is TGTGCCAGCAGCTTAACACAAGGTCGACCCCAGACAGATACGCAGTATTTT.

The V call is TRBV6-5, the J call TRBJ2-2, with TRBD1 matching 9 bases. The CDR3 has 15 amino acids. Unmatched junction bases numbered 2, after V lost 1 base and J lost 5 bases. The germline V gene has CDR1 MNHEY and CDR2 SVGAGI. Written as DNA, the CDR3 is TGTGCCAGCAGTTACTACGGACAGGGGACCGGGGAGCTGTTTTTT. Residues: CASSYYGQGTGELFF.

The chain uses TRBV19 and TRBJ1-4; 12 bases align to TRBD1. The CDR3 consists of 17 residues. Germline values: CDR1 LNHDA, CDR2 SQIVND (reference sequence). Unmatched junction bases numbered 7, after V lost 6 bases and J lost 2 bases. The CDR3 protein is CASSSRDRGLTNEKLFF. CDR3 nucleotides: TGTGCCAGTAGCAGCCGGGACAGGGGGCTTACTAATGAAAAACTGTTTTTT. The complete variable domain, with remaining parts taken from reference TRBV19 and TRBJ1-4, reads DGGITQSPKYLFRKEGQNVTLSCEQNLNHDAMYWYRQDPGQGLRLIYYSQIVNDFQKGDIAEGYSVSREKKESFPLTVTSAQKNPTAFYLCASSSRDRGLTNEKLFFGSGTQLSVL.

The CDR3 loop is CSVRTPQETQYF. The CDR3 coding sequence is TGCAGCGTGCGGACACCACAAGAGACCCAGTACTTC. The chain carries TRBV29-1 and TRBJ2-5, with a weak D call TRBD1 (5 bases). The CDR3 consists of 12 residues. Per germline, CDR1 SQVTM and CDR2 ANQGSEA. Trimming took 6 bases from V and 2 from J, leaving 10 bases between them.

The gene calls are TRBV11-2 and TRBJ1-2; D not certain. Germline V lookup: CDR1 SGHAT, CDR2 FQNNGV. CDR3 size: 13 residues. Trimming left V 1 base short and J 3 bases short, with 6 bases between. CDR3 amino acids: CASSLVGYYGYTF. In DNA form, the CDR3 reads TGTGCCAGCAGCTTAGTCGGCTACTATGGCTACACCTTC.

In its sample, this clone was seen once. The V and J genes are TRBV28 and TRBJ2-7; TRBD2 aligns across 12 bases. Unmatched junction bases numbered 5, after V lost 4 bases and J lost 1 base. The germline gives CDR1 MDHEN, CDR2 SYDVKM. The CDR3 totals 16 residues. CDR3 residues: CASSSTSGGRSYEQYF. DNA for the CDR3: TGTGCCAGCAGTTCCACTAGCGGGGGGCGGTCCTACGAGCAGTACTTC. Looking up the rest from reference TRBV28 and TRBJ2-7 gives the full variable domain: DVKVTQSSRYLVKRTGEKVFLECVQDMDHENMFWYRQDPGLGLRLIYFSYDVKMKEKGDIPEGYSVSREKKERFSLILESASTNQTSMYLCASSSTSGGRSYEQYFGPGTRLTVT.

This clone has only one observation. This sequence joins TRBV11-1 and TRBJ2-1; the D gene is possibly TRBD2 (5 bases). Trimming shortened V by 3 bases and J by 5 bases, and 14 bases separated the two germline ends. Looked up from germline, CDR1 is SGHAT and CDR2 is FQDESV (reference sequence). The CDR3 consists of 15 residues. CDR3 nucleotides: TGTGCCAGCAGCTTCGCGCGAGGGAGTGACAATGAGCAGTTCTTC. Amino acids: CASSFARGSDNEQFF.

The chain combines TRBV2 with TRBJ2-1, with 7 bases aligning to TRBD1. The trim removed 6 bases at V and 6 bases at J, leaving 8 bases unmatched. The length of the CDR3 is 14 residues. Germline CDR1 reads SNHLY; CDR2 reads FYNNEI. CDR3 sequence reads: CASSLGQATNEQFF. Written as DNA, the CDR3 is TGTGCCAGCAGCCTTGGACAGGCGACCAATGAGCAGTTCTTC.

The chain recombines TRBV10-3 with TRBJ2-2; 7 positions match TRBD1. CDR3 length equals 15 residues. Germline values: CDR1 ENHRY, CDR2 SYGVKD. The V and J ends lost 0 bases and 4 bases, in that order; junction bases with no gene match: 2. CDR3 bases: TGTGCCATCAGTGAGTCGGGACAGACCACCGGGGAGCTGTTTTTT. As protein: CAISESGQTTGELFF.

This chain uses TRBV6-5 with TRBJ2-1; D is ambiguous. Germline V CDR1 and CDR2: MNHEY, SVGAGI. The length of the CDR3 is 13 residues. With 2 bases removed from V and 2 bases from J, the gap between germline ends came to 4 bases. The CDR3: CASSYGPYNEQFF. In DNA, the CDR3 is TGTGCCAGCAGTTACGGACCCTACAATGAGCAGTTCTTC.

The rearrangement joins TRBV7-2 to TRBJ1-4, with a possible D match to TRBD1 (6 bases). From germline, CDR1 is SGHTA and CDR2 FQGNSA. Between the trimmed V and J ends, which lost 5 bases and 6 bases, there was a span of 19 bases. This CDR3 is built from 16 residues. CDR3 DNA sequence: TGTGCCAGCAGCCTAGGAGCTCAGGGGCTGGATGAAAAACTGTTTTTT. Protein product: CASSLGAQGLDEKLFF.

In its sample, this clone was seen once. This chain links TRBV6-4 with TRBJ2-1; 8 positions match TRBD2. The CDR3 totals 15 residues. Germline V gene lookup returns CDR1 MRHNA and CDR2 SNTAGT. Unmatched junction bases numbered 1, after V lost 3 bases and J lost 0 bases. The CDR3: CASSESGGSYNEQFF. CDR3 nucleotides: TGTGCCAGCAGTGAGAGCGGGGGCTCCTACAATGAGCAGTTCTTC.

The chain recombines TRBV5-1 with TRBJ1-4, with TRBD1 matching 9 bases. The CDR3 is 14 residues long. V trimming: 4 bases; J trimming: 8 bases; junction bases outside the gene matches: 6. Germline lookup yields CDR1 SGHRS and CDR2 YFSETQ. The DNA of the CDR3 is TGCGCCAGCAGCCAGGGACAGGGAAAGGAAAAACTGTTTTTT. It translates to CASSQGQGKEKLFF. Based on the CDR3 plus reference TRBV5-1 and TRBJ1-4, the full variable domain is KAGVTQTPRYLIKTRGQQVTLSCSPISGHRSVSWYQQTPGQGLQFLFEYFSETQRNKGNFPGRFSGRQFSNSRSEMNVSTLELGDSALYLCASSQGQGKEKLFFGSGTQLSVL.

The gene calls are TRBV10-3 and TRBJ1-1; D not certain. CDR1 and CDR2 from the germline V gene are ENHRY and SYGVKD. Trimming took off 3 bases at V and 4 bases at J, with 9 bases between the two ends. The CDR3 runs to 13 residues. The CDR3 DNA reads as TGTGCCATCAGTGACGTTCGGGTCACTGAAGCTTTCTTT. This sequence encodes CAISDVRVTEAFF.

The chain links TRBV3-1 (or the pseudogene TRBV3-2) to TRBJ1-6; D is unresolved. Trimming removed 4 bases at V and 7 bases at J, with 14 bases between. Germline V CDR1 and CDR2: LGHDT, YNNKEL (reference sequence). The CDR3 spans 15 residues. The CDR3 DNA reads as TGTGCCAGCAGCCTCTCTTCGGCGGGAAATTCACCCCTCCACTTT. Translating it yields CASSLSSAGNSPLHF.

V gene TRBV5-1 combines with J gene TRBJ2-7; possible D gene TRBD1, 6 bases. The CDR3 covers 14 residues. The V gene lost 3 bases and the J gene lost 5 bases, with 15 bases spanning the gap. Germline V gene sequence: CDR1 SGHRS, CDR2 YFSETQ. The CDR3 nucleotides read TGCGCCAGCAGCTGGGCAGGGGTTTCCGACGAGCAGTACTTC. As protein: CASSWAGVSDEQYF.

This clone was counted a few times. V is TRBV3-1 (or the pseudogene TRBV3-2) and J is TRBJ2-3; 9 bases are shared with TRBD2. Trimming removed 0 bases from V and 2 bases from J; junction bases left unmatched: 6. The CDR3 has 17 residues. Germline V gives CDR1 LGHDT, CDR2 YNNKEL (reference sequence). The CDR3 DNA is TGTGCCAGCAGCCAAGATTCTGCGGGGGGGTACACAGATACGCAGTATTTT. Translated, it gives CASSQDSAGGYTDTQYF.

The J gene is TRBJ2-7, the V gene TRBV3-1 (or the pseudogene TRBV3-2); D is possibly TRBD1 (5 bases). Between the trimmed V and J ends, which lost 4 bases and 3 bases, there was a span of 13 bases. The CDR3 covers 14 residues. Germline values: CDR1 LGHDT, CDR2 YNNKEL (reference sequence). The DNA of the CDR3 is TGTGCCAGCAGCCGCGGACAACTTGACTACGAGCAGTACTTC. Protein: CASSRGQLDYEQYF.

The chain links TRBV19 to TRBJ2-5; D uncertain. Trimming shortened V by 5 bases and J by 0 bases, and 7 bases separated the two germline ends. This CDR3 is 13 amino acids long. The germline V gene encodes CDR1 LNHDA and CDR2 SQIVND (reference sequence). The CDR3: CASSDANQETQYF. CDR3 DNA: TGTGCCAGTAGTGATGCTAACCAAGAGACCCAGTACTTC.

This clone was observed a single time. This rearrangement joins TRBV19 to TRBJ1-2, with no clear D. Germline CDR1 is LNHDA and CDR2 is SQIVND (reference sequence). This CDR3 region has 14 residues. V gave up 4 bases and J gave up 2 bases, with 11 bases separating them. This CDR3 is CASSTDTKNYGYTF. Here the CDR3 DNA reads TGTGCCAGTAGTACTGATACGAAAAACTATGGCTACACCTTC.

The V call is TRBV28, the J call TRBJ1-5; a weak D match, TRBD1 (6 bases). Trimming removed 6 bases at V and 3 bases at J, with 12 bases between. CDR1 is MDHEN, CDR2 SYDVKM, per germline. CDR3 length: 14 residues. The CDR3 coding sequence is TGTGCCAGCAGACCAGACAGGTACAATCAGCCCCAGCATTTT. Translating gives CASRPDRYNQPQHF.

This clone is a singleton in its sample. V gene TRBV4-2 combines with J gene TRBJ2-1; the D gene could be TRBD1 or TRBD2 (5 bases each). Germline V CDR1 and CDR2: LGHNA, YNFKEQ. There are 15 residues in the CDR3. The germline V and J ends were trimmed by 0 bases and 3 bases, with 9 bases remaining between them. The CDR3 region is CASSQDRGSYNEQFF. CDR3 nucleotide sequence: TGTGCCAGCAGCCAAGATCGGGGCAGCTACAATGAGCAGTTCTTC.

The V call is TRBV7-2, the J call TRBJ1-5; TRBD1 might be the D (5 bases). V lost 1 base to trimming and J lost 4 bases, with 11 bases between them. The CDR3 has 15 residues. From germline, CDR1 is SGHTA and CDR2 FQGNSA. The CDR3 protein is CASSLGQTFNQPQHF. CDR3 in DNA: TGTGCCAGCAGCTTAGGACAGACCTTTAATCAGCCCCAGCATTTT.

The rearrangement links TRBV2 to TRBJ1-3; 7 bases are a match to TRBD1. V gave up 5 bases and J gave up 0 bases; unmatched junction bases: 7. This CDR3 contains 16 residues. In germline, CDR1 is SNHLY, CDR2 FYNNEI. The CDR3 reads CASSSTGVLSGNTIYF. The DNA for the CDR3 is TGTGCCAGCAGTTCTACAGGGGTTCTCTCTGGAAACACCATATATTTT.

The gene calls are TRBV7-2 and TRBJ2-1; D possibly corresponds to TRBD2 (6 bases). CDR3 length: 15 residues. The ends were cut back, 5 bases at V and 7 bases at J, with 18 bases in the middle. The germline V gene has CDR1 SGHTA and CDR2 FQGNSA. CDR3 sequence: CASSQISGVGNEQFF. CDR3 bases: TGTGCCAGCAGCCAGATTAGCGGCGTGGGGAATGAGCAGTTCTTC.

The V gene is TRBV4-3, the J gene TRBJ1-5; D is uncertain. CDR1 LGHNA and CDR2 YSLEER come from the germline V gene. V was shortened by 0 bases and J by 0 bases, with 0 bases between the two germline ends. CDR3 size: 13 residues. The CDR3 sequence is CASSQDSNQPQHF. The CDR3 coding sequence is TGCGCCAGCAGCCAAGATAGCAATCAGCCCCAGCATTTT.

This rearrangement joins TRBV7-2 to TRBJ1-2; perhaps TRBD1 as D (5 bases). The germline CDR1 and CDR2 sequences are SGHTA and FQGNSA. V lost 3 bases and J lost 6, with 11 bases in between. CDR3 length: 13 residues. CDR3 sequence (DNA): TGTGCCAGCAGCTTGAAGGGGTGGGATGGCTACACCTTC. Amino acid sequence: CASSLKGWDGYTF.

The chain uses TRBV7-2 and TRBJ1-5; a weak D match, TRBD1 (5 bases). The V end was cut by 5 bases, the J end by 6 bases, with 11 bases between. The CDR3 extends over 13 amino acids. Germline V CDR1 and CDR2: SGHTA, FQGNSA. Written as DNA, the CDR3 is TGTGCCAGCAGCGAACAGGTCACTCAGCCCCAGCATTTT. Its translation is CASSEQVTQPQHF.